Sequencing of this T cell receptor (beta chain) was carried out in a study of cytomegalovirus exposure and HLA in healthy donors. Study-level points and caveats: Analyses of presence/absence relied on an assumption of roughly uniform sequencing depth across donors.

The germline V gene has CDR1 SGHNT and CDR2 YYREEE (reference sequence). The CDR3 totals 14 residues. V was pared by 0 bases and J by 8 bases, with 4 bases of the junction left unmatched. 13 Jbeta primers and 60 Vbeta primers were used for the PCR. TCRdb keeps only in-frame clones here, not all; method: immunoSEQ multiplex PCR. The sample has just over 150,000 clones, 60% to 80% seen once. Remarks on this clone: Its antigen is still unknown.

This clonotype was obtained from a woman aged 25 to 39 in good health and CMV-seronegative. Sequenced: PBMCs. The rearrangement links TRBV5-4 to TRBJ2-1, with TRBD2 identical over 8 bases. The CDR3 sequence: CASSLDGGAHEQFF. Written as DNA, the CDR3 is TGTGCCAGCAGCTTGGACGGGGGGGCCCATGAGCAGTTCTTC.